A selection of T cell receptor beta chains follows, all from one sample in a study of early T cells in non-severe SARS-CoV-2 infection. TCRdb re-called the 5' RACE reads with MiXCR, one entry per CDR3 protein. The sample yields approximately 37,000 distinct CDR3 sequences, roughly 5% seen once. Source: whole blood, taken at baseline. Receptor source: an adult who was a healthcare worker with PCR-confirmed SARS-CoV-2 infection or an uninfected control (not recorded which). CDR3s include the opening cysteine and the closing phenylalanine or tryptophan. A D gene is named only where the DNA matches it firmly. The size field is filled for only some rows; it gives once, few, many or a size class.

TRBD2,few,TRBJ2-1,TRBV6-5,TGTGCCAGCAGTTACGGGAGGGGAAACTCCTACAATGAGCAGTTCTTC,CASSYGRGNSYNEQFF
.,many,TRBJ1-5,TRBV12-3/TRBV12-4,TGTGCCAGCACCAATCGGGGCGACGGCAATCAGCCCCAGCATTTT,CASTNRGDGNQPQHF
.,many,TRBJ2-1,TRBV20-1,TGCAGTGCTAGAGACGGTCAGGGATTCAACAATGAGCAGTTCTTC,CSARDGQGFNNEQFF
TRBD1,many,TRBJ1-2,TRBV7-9,TGTGCCAGCAGCTTAGCGGGACAGCCTCACTATGGCTACACCTTC,CASSLAGQPHYGYTF
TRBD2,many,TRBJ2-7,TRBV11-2,TGTGCCAGCAGCTACGCCGGGACTAGCGGGAGGGGGCACGAGCAGTACTTC,CASSYAGTSGRGHEQYF
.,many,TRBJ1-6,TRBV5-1,TGCGCCAGCAAATTGAACTACCGGCCTGATGGAAATTCACCCCTCCACTTT,CASKLNYRPDGNSPLHF
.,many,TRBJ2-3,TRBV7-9,TGTGCCAGCAGCTCCCTTTCGACGGGCCCAGTGGGCACAGATACGCAGTATTTT,CASSSLSTGPVGTDTQYF
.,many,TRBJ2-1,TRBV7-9,TGTGCCAGCAGCTTACGCGGTGGAAGCTCCTACAATGAGCAGTTCTTC,CASSLRGGSSYNEQFF
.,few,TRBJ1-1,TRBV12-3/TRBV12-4,TGTGCCAGCAGTTTAGCGCTTTGGGGGACCTCGAACACTGAAGCTTTCTTT,CASSLALWGTSNTEAFF
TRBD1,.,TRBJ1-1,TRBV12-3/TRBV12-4,TGTGCCAGCAGTTCCCCGGGACAGGGGGTGACCACTGAAGCTTTCTTT,CASSSPGQGVTTEAFF
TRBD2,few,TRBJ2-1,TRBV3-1,TGTGCCAGCAGCCCCCGAAACCTAGCGGAGAGGGGATACAATGAGCAGTTCTTC,CASSPRNLAERGYNEQFF
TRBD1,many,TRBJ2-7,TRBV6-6,TGTGCCAGCCACCGGACAGGGGGCGCCGGCTCCTACGAGCAGTACTTC,CASHRTGGAGSYEQYF
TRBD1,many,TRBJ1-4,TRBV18,TGTGCCAGCTTGGACAGGGCTGGGGAACTGTTTTTT,CASLDRAGELFF
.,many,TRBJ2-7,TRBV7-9,TGTGCCAGCAGCGGGCAGTTTGGGACCGACGAGCAGTACTTC,CASSGQFGTDEQYF